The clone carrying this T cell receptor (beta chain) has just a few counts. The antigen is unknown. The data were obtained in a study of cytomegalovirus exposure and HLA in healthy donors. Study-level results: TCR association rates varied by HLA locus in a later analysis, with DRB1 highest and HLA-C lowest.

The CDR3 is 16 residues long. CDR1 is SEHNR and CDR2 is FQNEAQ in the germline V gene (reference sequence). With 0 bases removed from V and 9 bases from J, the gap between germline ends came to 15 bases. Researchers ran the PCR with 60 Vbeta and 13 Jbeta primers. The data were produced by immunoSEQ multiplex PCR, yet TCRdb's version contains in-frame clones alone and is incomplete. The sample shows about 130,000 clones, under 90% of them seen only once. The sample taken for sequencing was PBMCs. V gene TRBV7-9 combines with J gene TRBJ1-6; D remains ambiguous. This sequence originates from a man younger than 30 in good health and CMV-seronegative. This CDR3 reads CASSLAVGGKTSPLHF. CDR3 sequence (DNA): TGTGCCAGCAGCTTAGCGGTTGGAGGGAAGACTTCACCCCTCCACTTT.